Following are 27 T cell receptor beta chains from one sample sequenced in a study of blood T cell repertoires in COVID-19. Only in-frame clones appear in the TCRdb table, and some are missing; sequencing was by immunoSEQ multiplex PCR. The data contain 200,000 to 250,000 clones, around four fifths of them seen just once; the ten biggest clones take up around a sixth. Sequenced sample: peripheral blood. These TCRs come from a woman older than 75 with active or convalescent COVID-19.

The chain recombines TRBV4-3 with TRBJ1-2, with a tentative D call TRBD1 (6 bases). Germline V gives CDR1 LGHNA, CDR2 YSLEER. V was clipped by 0 bases and J by 4 bases, with 15 bases between them. This CDR3 is built from 16 residues. CDR3 nucleotides: TGCGCCAGCAGCCAAGATCTTCGGGGGGCCACCTATGGCTACACCTTC. Its protein product is CASSQDLRGATYGYTF.

The rearrangement links TRBV28 to TRBJ1-1; possible D gene TRBD1, 5 bases. This CDR3 region has 12 residues. V was clipped by 6 bases and J by 7 bases, with 12 bases between them. Germline V gene lookup returns CDR1 MDHEN and CDR2 SYDVKM. CDR3: CASSSGQVEAFF. In nucleotides, the CDR3 is TGTGCCAGCAGCTCAGGACAAGTTGAAGCTTTCTTT.

CDR3: CASSPLDRGPRKLFF. CDR3 in DNA: TGTGCCAGCAGTCCTCTGGACAGGGGGCCAAGAAAACTGTTTTTT. The chain uses TRBV27 and TRBJ1-4; 11 nucleotides match TRBD1. The V gene end was trimmed by 5 bases and the J gene end by 10 bases; junction bases not matched to a gene: 9. The V gene's germline CDR1 is MNHEY and CDR2 SMNVEV (reference sequence). The CDR3 is 15 residues long.

This clone was counted between two and nine times. The rearrangement uses TRBV7-2 and TRBJ2-7, with TRBD2 identical over 8 bases. V lost 1 base and J lost 4; bases outside the gene matches: 3. CDR3 length: 14 residues. Germline V CDR1 and CDR2: SGHTA, FQGNSA. CDR3 protein: CASSLVGGRYEQYF. DNA of the CDR3: TGTGCCAGCAGCTTAGTGGGCGGGAGGTACGAGCAGTACTTC.

This rearrangement joins TRBV11-2 to TRBJ2-7, with D unresolved. Trimming took off 6 bases at V and 2 bases at J, with 5 bases between the two ends. Germline V gives CDR1 SGHAT, CDR2 FQNNGV. The CDR3 is 11 amino acids. The DNA of the CDR3 is TGTGCCAGCAGTCGTGCCTACGAGCAGTACTTC. As protein: CASSRAYEQYF.

V is TRBV6-2 or TRBV6-3 and J is TRBJ2-6, with 7 nucleotides matching TRBD1. Germline-derived CDR1 and CDR2 are MNHEY and SVGEGT. The CDR3 length is 18 residues. Unmatched junction bases numbered 7, after V lost 2 bases and J lost 0 bases. CDR3 sequence (DNA): TGTGCCAGCAGTTACCCACGACAGGGCGGCTCTGGGGCCAACGTCCTGACTTTC. It specifies CASSYPRQGGSGANVLTF.

This clone was counted a single time. V gene TRBV15 combines with J gene TRBJ1-6, with a tentative D call TRBD1 (6 bases). The V end was cut by 3 bases, the J end by 10 bases, with 10 bases between. The length of the CDR3 is 13 residues. Germline loops: CDR1 LNHNV, CDR2 YYDKDF (reference sequence). DNA for the CDR3: TGTGCCACCAGCAGGCAGGGGAGCTCACCCCTCCACTTT. Protein sequence: CATSRQGSSPLHF. The full variable domain, its missing parts supplied by reference TRBV15 and TRBJ1-6, is DAMVIQNPRYQVTQFGKPVTLSCSQTLNHNVMYWYQQKSSQAPKLLFHYYDKDFNNEADTPDNFQSRRPNTSFCFLDIRSPGLGDTAMYLCATSRQGSSPLHFGNGTRLTVT.

This clone was seen a single time. The rearrangement joins TRBV10-3 to TRBJ2-1; 14 nucleotides agree with TRBD2. The J segment lost 3 bases and the V segment lost 0 bases, leaving 4 bases of the junction unmatched. Germline V CDR1 and CDR2: ENHRY, SYGVKD. The CDR3 loop spans 18 amino acids. The CDR3 DNA is TGTGCCATCAGTGAGTCCGGGACTAGCGGGGGTTACTACAATGAGCAGTTCTTC. Amino acid sequence: CAISESGTSGGYYNEQFF.

J is TRBJ2-6 and V is TRBV30; no definite D call. V lost 3 bases to trimming and J lost 4 bases, with 13 bases between them. The CDR3 loop spans 15 amino acids. Per the germline V gene, CDR1 is GTSNPN and CDR2 is SVGIG (reference sequence). The CDR3 region is CAWSLGVTGANVLTF. DNA for the CDR3: TGTGCCTGGAGCCTAGGCGTAACAGGGGCCAACGTCCTGACTTTC.

This clone was seen more than once but under ten times. The chain uses TRBV3-1 (or the pseudogene TRBV3-2) and TRBJ2-2; 11 bases map to TRBD2. Germline assignment: CDR1 LGHDT and CDR2 YNNKEL (reference sequence). CDR3 length: 16 residues. Unmatched junction bases numbered 6, after V lost 2 bases and J lost 7 bases. The CDR3 DNA follows: TGTGCCAGCAGCCAACTTAGCGGGAGGGCCGTCGGGGAGCTGTTTTTT. This gives the protein CASSQLSGRAVGELFF.

This rearrangement joins TRBV18 to TRBJ1-1, with TRBD1 matching 7 bases. With V trimmed by 3 bases and J by 1 base, 11 bases remained unmatched. The V gene's germline CDR1 is KGHSH and CDR2 LQKENI. This CDR3 has 17 amino acids. The CDR3 loop is CASSPGIGGGTNTEAFF. The CDR3 coding sequence is TGTGCCAGCTCACCCGGGATTGGAGGGGGCACGAACACTGAAGCTTTCTTT.

The V gene is TRBV24-1, the J gene TRBJ1-1, with D possibly being TRBD1 (5 bases). Trimming removed 1 base at V and 7 bases at J, with 21 bases between. CDR3 size: 17 residues. Per the germline V gene, CDR1 is KGHDR and CDR2 is SFDVKD. DNA of the CDR3: TGTGCCACCAGTGATTTAAAAGATGTGGGGGGAGATAATGAAGCTTTCTTT. This translates into CATSDLKDVGGDNEAFF.

A single count supports this clone. The J gene is TRBJ2-7, the V gene TRBV28, with D perhaps matching TRBD1 (5 bases). The CDR3 has 14 residues. V dropped 3 bases and J dropped 3 bases, with 12 bases sitting between them. Germline V gene sequence: CDR1 MDHEN, CDR2 SYDVKM. This CDR3 reads CASSFPQGYYEQYF. In DNA form, the CDR3 reads TGTGCCAGCAGTTTCCCTCAGGGCTACTACGAGCAGTACTTC.

The genes are TRBV29-1 and TRBJ1-2; no definite D call. Trimming left V 3 bases short and J 5 bases short, with 10 bases between. CDR1 and CDR2 (germline): SQVTM, ANQGSEA. This CDR3 spans 12 amino acids. Here the CDR3 reads CSVEAGTYGYTF. In DNA, the CDR3 is TGCAGCGTTGAGGCAGGAACATATGGCTACACCTTC.

This clone appeared a single time. V usage is TRBV6-5 and J usage is TRBJ1-4, with 7 bases identical to TRBD1. The V gene end was trimmed by 6 bases and the J gene end by 5 bases; junction bases not matched to a gene: 3. CDR1 and CDR2 (germline): MNHEY, SVGAGI. The CDR3 totals 13 residues. CDR3 bases: TGTGCCAGCAGAAGACAGGGAAATGAAAAACTGTTTTTT. Translation: CASRRQGNEKLFF.

CDR3 nucleotides: TGTGCCAGCAGAGCTTGGGCAGGGTTCACAGATACGCAGTATTTT. Translated: CASRAWAGFTDTQYF. The rearrangement links TRBV7-9 to TRBJ2-3, with a weak D call TRBD1 (5 bases). Trimming pared 6 bases from V and 2 bases from J, leaving 15 bases between. Germline values: CDR1 SEHNR, CDR2 FQNEAQ (reference sequence). This CDR3 region has 15 residues.

This clone was seen just once. The J gene is TRBJ1-1, the V gene TRBV15, with 8 bases fitting TRBD1. Trimming removed 1 base from V and 1 base from J; junction bases left unmatched: 5. Per the germline V gene, CDR1 is LNHNV and CDR2 is YYDKDF (reference sequence). The CDR3 spans 16 residues. CDR3 sequence (DNA): TGTGCCACCAGCAGAGGGGTGGGGACAGGGAACACTGAAGCTTTCTTT. This codes for CATSRGVGTGNTEAFF.

CDR3 protein: CASSRVGRGTGELFF. The DNA for the CDR3 is TGTGCCAGCAGTCGCGTGGGTCGGGGCACCGGGGAGCTGTTTTTT. The chain couples TRBV6-2 or TRBV6-3 to TRBJ2-2; D is possibly TRBD2 (5 bases). The germline CDR1 and CDR2 sequences are MNHEY and SVGEGT. With 5 bases removed from V and 4 bases from J, the gap between germline ends came to 14 bases. The CDR3 runs to 15 residues.

V gene TRBV4-3 combines with J gene TRBJ2-7; D possibly corresponds to TRBD1 (5 bases). V gave up 5 bases and J gave up 2 bases, with 13 bases separating them. The CDR3 spans 14 residues. The germline V gene has CDR1 LGHNA and CDR2 YSLEER. The CDR3 sequence is CASSATRAPYEQYF. CDR3 in DNA: TGCGCCAGCAGCGCGACCAGGGCTCCCTACGAGCAGTACTTC.

The gene calls are TRBV18 and TRBJ2-3; D is perhaps TRBD2 (6 bases). The V gene lost 6 bases and the J gene lost 9 bases, with 25 bases spanning the gap. CDR3 size: 16 residues. Germline V gives CDR1 KGHSH, CDR2 LQKENI. Written as DNA, the CDR3 is TGTGCCAGCTCGCTCTCTCTAGGAGGGGTGGAAGGGACGCAGTATTTT. It codes for CASSLSLGGVEGTQYF.

The rearrangement uses TRBV7-3 and TRBJ1-2, with TRBD1 matching over 7 bases. Germline V gives CDR1 SGHTA, CDR2 FQGTGA. The ends lost 5 bases at V and 8 bases at J; junction bases unmatched: 14. The CDR3 extends over 15 amino acids. The CDR3 DNA reads TGTGCCAGCAGCGAAAGGGACAGAAGTGATACCGGCTACACCTTC. It is translated as CASSERDRSDTGYTF.

V is TRBV30 and J is TRBJ1-2, with D hard to call. Germline CDR1 GTSNPN, CDR2 SVGIG (reference sequence). The CDR3 is made up of 14 amino acids. Trimming removed 4 bases at V and 0 bases at J, with 12 bases between. The CDR3 loop reads CAWTPLTSNYGYTF. CDR3 sequence (DNA): TGTGCCTGGACGCCCCTGACATCTAACTATGGCTACACCTTC.

V gene TRBV7-2 combines with J gene TRBJ1-2; D is uncertain. The germline gives CDR1 SGHTA, CDR2 FQGNSA. The CDR3 has 13 amino acids. Trimming removed 5 bases at V and 4 bases at J, with 11 bases between. CDR3 loop: CASSADPTYGYTF. For the CDR3, the DNA is TGTGCCAGCAGCGCGGATCCTACCTATGGCTACACCTTC. Filled out from reference TRBV7-2 and TRBJ1-2, the complete variable domain reads GAGVSQSPSNKVTEKGKDVELRCDPISGHTALYWYRQSLGQGLEFLIYFQGNSAPDKSGLPSDRFSAERTGGSVSTLTIQRTQQEDSAVYLCASSADPTYGYTFGSGTRLTVV.

The rearrangement links TRBV27 to TRBJ2-7, with TRBD1 matching 8 bases. V dropped 5 bases and J dropped 4; count of bases not matched to a gene: 4. The CDR3 spans 13 residues. From germline, CDR1 is MNHEY and CDR2 SMNVEV (reference sequence). The CDR3 spells CASSQQGAYEQYF. The CDR3 DNA is TGTGCCAGCAGTCAGCAGGGGGCTTACGAGCAGTACTTC.

The rearrangement uses TRBV11-2 and TRBJ1-6; 7 bases map to TRBD1. Germline CDR1 SGHAT, CDR2 FQNNGV. The V and J ends lost 6 bases and 0 bases, in that order; junction bases with no gene match: 5. This CDR3 is 16 amino acids long. The CDR3 sequence: CASSTTGISYNSPLHF. CDR3 nucleotide sequence: TGTGCCAGCAGTACGACAGGGATCTCCTATAATTCACCCCTCCACTTT.

This sequence joins TRBV24-1 and TRBJ2-1; tentative D call: TRBD2 (6 bases). The CDR3 is 15 amino acids. Trimming left V 4 bases short and J 3 bases short, with 12 bases between. CDR1 and CDR2 from the germline V gene are KGHDR and SFDVKD. The CDR3 spells CATSESQAGYNEQFF. The CDR3 DNA follows: TGTGCCACCAGTGAGTCGCAAGCGGGCTACAATGAGCAGTTCTTC.

This rearrangement joins TRBV3-1 (or the pseudogene TRBV3-2) to TRBJ2-3; D possibly corresponds to TRBD2 (5 bases). The CDR3 runs to 15 residues. V gave up 4 bases and J gave up 1 base, with 12 bases separating them. Germline V CDR1 and CDR2: LGHDT, YNNKEL (reference sequence). Written as DNA, the CDR3 is TGTGCCAGCAGCCGACGTGGGAGTGGCACAGATACGCAGTATTTT. Amino acid sequence: CASSRRGSGTDTQYF.